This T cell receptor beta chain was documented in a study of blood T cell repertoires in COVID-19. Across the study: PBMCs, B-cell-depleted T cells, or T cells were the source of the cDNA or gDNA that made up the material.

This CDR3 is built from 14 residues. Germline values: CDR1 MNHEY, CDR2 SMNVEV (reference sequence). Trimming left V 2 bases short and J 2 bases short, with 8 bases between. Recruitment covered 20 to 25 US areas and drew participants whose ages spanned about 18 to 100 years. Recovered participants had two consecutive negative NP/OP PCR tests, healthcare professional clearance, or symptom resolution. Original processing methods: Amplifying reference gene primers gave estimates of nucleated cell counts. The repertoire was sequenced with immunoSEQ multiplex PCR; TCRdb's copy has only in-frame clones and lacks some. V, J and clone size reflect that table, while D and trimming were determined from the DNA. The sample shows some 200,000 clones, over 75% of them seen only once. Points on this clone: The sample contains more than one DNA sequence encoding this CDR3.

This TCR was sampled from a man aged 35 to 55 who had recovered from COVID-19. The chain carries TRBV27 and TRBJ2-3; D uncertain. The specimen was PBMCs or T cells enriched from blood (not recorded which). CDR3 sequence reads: CASSLILSTDTQYF. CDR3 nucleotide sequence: TGTGCCAGCAGTTTAATACTATCCACAGATACGCAGTATTTT.